The 18 T cell receptor beta chains below were found in one sample sequenced in a study of blood T cell repertoires in COVID-19. Assay: immunoSEQ multiplex PCR; the TCRdb copy retains only in-frame clones and omits some. The table includes nearly 55,000 clones, around 93% detected once. Material: peripheral blood. The receptors come from a woman aged 60-70 years with active or convalescent COVID-19.

The V call is TRBV6-4, the J call TRBJ2-1; TRBD2 might be the D (5 bases). CDR1 and CDR2 (germline): MRHNA, SNTAGT. Between the trimmed V and J ends, which lost 2 bases and 0 bases, there was a span of 11 bases. CDR3 size: 16 residues. Here the CDR3 reads CASSDTGRDSYNEQFF. The CDR3 bases are TGTGCCAGCAGTGACACGGGAAGGGACTCCTACAATGAGCAGTTCTTC.

The rearrangement links TRBV6-5 to TRBJ2-7; 8 bases align to TRBD2. Germline CDR1 MNHEY, CDR2 SVGAGI. This CDR3 region has 15 residues. Losses at the gene ends were 6 bases for V and 1 base for J; bases not matched to a gene: 8. DNA for the CDR3: TGTGCCAGCAGGGCCTGGGCTAGCGGGTCCTACGAGCAGTACTTC. Its translation is CASRAWASGSYEQYF.

This clone was observed a single time. The V and J genes are TRBV24-1 and TRBJ2-1; D is perhaps TRBD2 (5 bases). Trimming took off 6 bases at V and 10 bases at J, with 9 bases between the two ends. Germline V gives CDR1 KGHDR, CDR2 SFDVKD. The CDR3 loop spans 11 amino acids. CDR3: CATSSGWEQFF. For the CDR3, the DNA is TGTGCCACCAGTTCGGGATGGGAGCAGTTCTTC.

The V and J genes are TRBV5-1 and TRBJ1-6; perhaps TRBD1 as D (5 bases). Looked up from germline, CDR1 is SGHRS and CDR2 is YFSETQ. This CDR3 is 14 amino acids long. V dropped 4 bases and J dropped 8 bases, with 13 bases sitting between them. CDR3 region: CASSGQGGDSPLHF. The CDR3 DNA is TGCGCCAGCAGCGGTCAGGGAGGCGATTCACCCCTCCACTTT.

V gene TRBV6-6 combines with J gene TRBJ1-5; no firm D call. Deletions cut 2 bases from V and 1 base from J, with 9 bases between. Per germline, CDR1 MNHNY and CDR2 SVGAGI (reference sequence). The CDR3 has 15 amino acids. The DNA for the CDR3 is TGTGCCAGCAGTTACGGAGTGTCCAGCAATCAGCCCCAGCATTTT. Amino acid sequence: CASSYGVSSNQPQHF.

The chain recombines TRBV27 with TRBJ2-7; D unclear. This CDR3 is built from 12 residues. The germline V gene encodes CDR1 MNHEY and CDR2 SMNVEV (reference sequence). The V gene lost 7 bases and the J gene lost 3 bases, with 10 bases spanning the gap. The CDR3 sequence is CASTSSHYEQYF. CDR3 bases: TGTGCCAGCACTTCGAGCCACTACGAGCAGTACTTC.

The sample holds one count of this clone. V and J are TRBV15 and TRBJ1-6, with TRBD1 identical over 10 bases. The CDR3 has 15 amino acids. The V segment lost 1 base and the J segment 10 bases; nucleotides outside the gene matches: 4. Germline loops: CDR1 LNHNV, CDR2 YYDKDF (reference sequence). In nucleotides, the CDR3 is TGTGCCACCAGCAGAGCCGGGACAGGGGTATCACCCCTCCACTTT. Protein sequence: CATSRAGTGVSPLHF.

CDR3 sequence (DNA): TGTGCCAGCAGCTCGCGATCAAATTCAGGCTCCTACGAGCAGTACTTC. Translating it yields CASSSRSNSGSYEQYF. J is TRBJ2-7 and V is TRBV7-9; no firm D call. This CDR3 is 16 amino acids long. The V end was cut by 4 bases, the J end by 0 bases, with 16 bases between. Germline V gives CDR1 SEHNR, CDR2 FQNEAQ (reference sequence).

V gene TRBV6-5 combines with J gene TRBJ2-7; 8 bases are shared with TRBD2. The CDR3 length is 14 residues. Trimming took 6 bases from V and 7 from J; bases not matched to a gene: 11. Germline CDR1 reads MNHEY; CDR2 reads SVGAGI. CDR3 sequence (DNA): TGTGCCAGCAGAACTAGCGGCCCCGCTGCGGAGCAGTACTTC. This encodes CASRTSGPAAEQYF.

V gene TRBV30 combines with J gene TRBJ1-4; D might be TRBD1 (6 bases). CDR3 length: 15 amino acids. The germline V gene encodes CDR1 GTSNPN and CDR2 SVGIG (reference sequence). Trimming cost V 5 bases and J 3 bases, with 16 bases left between them. The CDR3 DNA is TGTGCCTGGGCGACGATCGGGACACCTAATGAAAAACTGTTTTTT. Its protein product is CAWATIGTPNEKLFF.

This sequence joins TRBV6-5 and TRBJ2-3; 7 bases line up with TRBD2. V lost 8 bases to trimming and J lost 3 bases; unmatched junction nucleotides: 8. The germline V gene encodes CDR1 MNHEY and CDR2 SVGAGI. The CDR3 sequence is 14 residues long. The CDR3 reads CASSLGRRTDTQYF. The CDR3 region has the DNA TGTGCCAGCTCCCTCGGGAGGAGGACAGATACGCAGTATTTT.

In this sample, this clone turned up once. This chain connects TRBV9 to TRBJ2-1; the match to TRBD2 covers 13 bases. Germline V CDR1 and CDR2: SGDLS, YYNGEE. The CDR3 is 18 amino acids. V lost 0 bases and J lost 5; bases outside the gene matches: 8. The CDR3 nucleotides read TGTGCCAGCAGCGTAGGGGGACTAGCGGGGATACGCGACAATGAGCAGTTCTTC. Translation gives CASSVGGLAGIRDNEQFF.

The chain employs TRBV5-5 and TRBJ1-5, with TRBD1 matching over 7 bases. The V gene end was trimmed by 5 bases and the J gene end by 3 bases; junction bases not matched to a gene: 8. The CDR3 spans 15 residues. Germline V gene lookup returns CDR1 SGHKS and CDR2 YYEKEE (reference sequence). The CDR3, as DNA: TGTGCCAGCAGTTCCGACAGGGTCACCAATCAGCCCCAGCATTTT. Protein: CASSSDRVTNQPQHF.

V and J are TRBV2 and TRBJ2-6, with 11 bases lining up with TRBD2. Unmatched junction bases numbered 7, after V lost 5 bases and J lost 4 bases. The germline gives CDR1 SNHLY, CDR2 FYNNEI. CDR3 size: 17 residues. The CDR3 coding sequence is TGTGCCAGCAGTAATAGCGGGGGGGCTTTAGGGGCCAACGTCCTGACTTTC. Protein: CASSNSGGALGANVLTF.

The chain couples TRBV30 to TRBJ1-4, with 7 nucleotides matching TRBD1. The V segment lost 5 bases and the J segment 8 bases; nucleotides outside the gene matches: 2. In germline, CDR1 is GTSNPN, CDR2 SVGIG (reference sequence). CDR3 length equals 11 residues. The CDR3 DNA reads as TGTGCCTGGGAACAGGGGGAAAAACTGTTTTTT. This gives the protein CAWEQGEKLFF.

V gene TRBV5-1 combines with J gene TRBJ1-1; 8 bases align to TRBD1. CDR1 is SGHRS and CDR2 is YFSETQ in the germline V gene. CDR3 size: 15 residues. V trimming: 7 bases; J trimming: 4 bases; junction bases outside the gene matches: 12. CDR3 sequence (DNA): TGCGCCAGCGGACCCAACAGGGGGACAAGCACTGAAGCTTTCTTT. This gives the protein CASGPNRGTSTEAFF.

CDR3 sequence: CASSLAGQNGYTF. CDR3 sequence (DNA): TGCGCCAGCAGCTTGGCCGGACAGAATGGCTACACCTTC. J is TRBJ1-2 and V is TRBV5-1, with D possibly matching TRBD1 (6 bases). Trimming stripped 0 bases from V and 6 bases from J, with 9 bases between. The CDR3 contains 13 residues. Germline loops: CDR1 SGHRS, CDR2 YFSETQ.

The rearrangement links TRBV7-7 to TRBJ2-5, with D possibly being TRBD1 (6 bases). Germline V lookup: CDR1 SSHAT, CDR2 FNYEAQ (reference sequence). The V and J ends lost 5 bases and 4 bases respectively, with 14 bases between them. This CDR3 has 14 residues. The CDR3 loop is CASSKQGGGETQYF. The CDR3 DNA is TGTGCCAGCAGCAAACAGGGTGGGGGAGAGACCCAGTACTTC.